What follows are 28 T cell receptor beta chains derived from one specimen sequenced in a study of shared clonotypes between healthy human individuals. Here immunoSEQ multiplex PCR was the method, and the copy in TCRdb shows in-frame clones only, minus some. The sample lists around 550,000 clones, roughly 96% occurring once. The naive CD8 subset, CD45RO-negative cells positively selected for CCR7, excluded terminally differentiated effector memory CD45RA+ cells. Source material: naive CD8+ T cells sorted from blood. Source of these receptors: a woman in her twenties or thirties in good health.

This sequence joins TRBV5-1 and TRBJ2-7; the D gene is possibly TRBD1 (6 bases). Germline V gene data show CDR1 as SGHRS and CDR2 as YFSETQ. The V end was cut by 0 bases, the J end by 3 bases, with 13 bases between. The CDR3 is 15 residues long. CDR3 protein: CASSLGTAEGYEQYF. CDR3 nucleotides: TGCGCCAGCAGCTTGGGGACAGCCGAGGGCTACGAGCAGTACTTC.

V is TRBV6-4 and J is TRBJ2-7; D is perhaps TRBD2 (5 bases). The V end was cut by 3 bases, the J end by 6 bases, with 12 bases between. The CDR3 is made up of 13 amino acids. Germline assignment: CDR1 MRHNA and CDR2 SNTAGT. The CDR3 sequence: CASSESRAGEQYF. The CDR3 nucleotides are TGTGCCAGCAGTGAATCGAGGGCTGGCGAGCAGTACTTC.

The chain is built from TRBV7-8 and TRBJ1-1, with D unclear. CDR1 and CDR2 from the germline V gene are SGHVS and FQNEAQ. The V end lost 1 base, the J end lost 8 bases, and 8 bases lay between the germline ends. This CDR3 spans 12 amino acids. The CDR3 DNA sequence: TGTGCCAGCAGCTTAGAGTCAAGAGAAGCTTTCTTT. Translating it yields CASSLESREAFF.

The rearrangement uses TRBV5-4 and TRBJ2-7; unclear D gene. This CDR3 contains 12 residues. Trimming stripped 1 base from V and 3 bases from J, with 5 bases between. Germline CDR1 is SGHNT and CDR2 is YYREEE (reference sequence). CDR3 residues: CASSLHGYEQYF. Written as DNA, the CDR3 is TGTGCCAGCAGCTTGCACGGCTACGAGCAGTACTTC.

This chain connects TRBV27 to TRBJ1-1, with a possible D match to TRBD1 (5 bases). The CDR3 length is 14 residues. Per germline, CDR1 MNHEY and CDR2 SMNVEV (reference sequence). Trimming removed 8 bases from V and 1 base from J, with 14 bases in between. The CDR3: CASSKRGANTEAFF. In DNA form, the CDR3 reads TGTGCCAGCTCCAAGAGGGGAGCGAACACTGAAGCTTTCTTT.

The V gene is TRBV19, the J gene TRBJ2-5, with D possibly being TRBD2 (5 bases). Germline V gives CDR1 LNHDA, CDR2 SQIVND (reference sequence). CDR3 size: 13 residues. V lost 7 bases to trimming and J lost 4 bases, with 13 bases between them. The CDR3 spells CASKPQSGETQYF. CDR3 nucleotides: TGTGCCAGTAAACCACAGAGCGGAGAGACCCAGTACTTC.

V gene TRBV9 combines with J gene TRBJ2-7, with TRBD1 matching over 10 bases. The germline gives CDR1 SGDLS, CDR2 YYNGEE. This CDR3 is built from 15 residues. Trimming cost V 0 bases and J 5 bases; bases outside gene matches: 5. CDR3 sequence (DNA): TGTGCCAGCAGCGTAGGGGGGACAGGGGTCGACGAGCAGTACTTC. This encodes CASSVGGTGVDEQYF.

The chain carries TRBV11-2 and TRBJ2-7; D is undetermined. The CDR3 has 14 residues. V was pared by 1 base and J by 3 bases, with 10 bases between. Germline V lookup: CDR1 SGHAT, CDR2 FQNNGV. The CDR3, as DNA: TGTGCCAGCAGCTTAGTCCAGCGCAGCTACGAGCAGTACTTC. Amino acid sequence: CASSLVQRSYEQYF.

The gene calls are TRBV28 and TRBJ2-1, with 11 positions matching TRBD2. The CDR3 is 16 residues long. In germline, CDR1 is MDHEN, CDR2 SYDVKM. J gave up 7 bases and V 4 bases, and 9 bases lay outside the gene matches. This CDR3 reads CASSSPPSGRRNEQFF. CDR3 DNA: TGTGCCAGCAGTTCCCCTCCTAGCGGGAGGAGGAATGAGCAGTTCTTC.

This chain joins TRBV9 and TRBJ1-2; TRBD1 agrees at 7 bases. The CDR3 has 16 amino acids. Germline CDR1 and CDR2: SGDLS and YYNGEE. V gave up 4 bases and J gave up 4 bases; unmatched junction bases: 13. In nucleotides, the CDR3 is TGTGCCAGCAGCCCAGAAGGCGGGACAGTGTTCTATGGCTACACCTTC. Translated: CASSPEGGTVFYGYTF.

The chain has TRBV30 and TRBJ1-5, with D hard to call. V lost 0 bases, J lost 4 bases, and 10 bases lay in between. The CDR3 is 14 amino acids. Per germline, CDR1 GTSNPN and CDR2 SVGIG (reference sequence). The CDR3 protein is CAWSVFPRNQPQHF. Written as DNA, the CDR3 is TGTGCCTGGAGTGTATTTCCCAGGAATCAGCCCCAGCATTTT.

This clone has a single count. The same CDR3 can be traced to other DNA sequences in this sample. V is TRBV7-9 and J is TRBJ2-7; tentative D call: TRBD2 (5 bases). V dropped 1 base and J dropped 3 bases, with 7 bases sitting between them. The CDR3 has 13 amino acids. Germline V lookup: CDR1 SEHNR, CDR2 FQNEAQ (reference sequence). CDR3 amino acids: CASSLGGNYEQYF. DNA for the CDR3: TGTGCCAGCAGCTTAGGAGGGAACTACGAGCAGTACTTC.

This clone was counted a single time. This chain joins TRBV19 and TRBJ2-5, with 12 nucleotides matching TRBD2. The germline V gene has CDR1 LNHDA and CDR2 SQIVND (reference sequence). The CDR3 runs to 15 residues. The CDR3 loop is CGRLAGDQVIQSQYF. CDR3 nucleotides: TGTGGACGACTAGCGGGGGATCAGGTAATCCAGTCCCAGTACTTC. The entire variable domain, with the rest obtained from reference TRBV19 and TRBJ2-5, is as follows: DGGITQSPKYLFRKEGQNVTLSCEQNLNHDAMYWYRQDPGQGLRLIYYSQIVNDFQKGDIAEGYSVSREKKESFPLTVTSAQKNPTAFYLCGRLAGDQVIQSQYFGPGTRLLVL.

CDR3 coding DNA: TGTGCCAGTAGTATAGGGCTAGCGGAGGTCCTAAGCACAGATACGCAGTATTTT. Encoded protein: CASSIGLAEVLSTDTQYF. The V gene is TRBV19, the J gene TRBJ2-3, with TRBD2 matching over 7 bases. The V and J ends lost 1 base and 0 bases, in that order; junction bases with no gene match: 10. CDR1 and CDR2 from the germline V gene are LNHDA and SQIVND (reference sequence). The CDR3 is 18 residues long.

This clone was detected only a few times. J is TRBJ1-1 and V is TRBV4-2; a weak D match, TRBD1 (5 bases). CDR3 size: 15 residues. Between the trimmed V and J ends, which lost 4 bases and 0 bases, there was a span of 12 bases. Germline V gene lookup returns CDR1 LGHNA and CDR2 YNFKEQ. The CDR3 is CASSPPEGVNTEAFF. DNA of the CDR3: TGTGCCAGCAGCCCCCCGGAAGGGGTGAACACTGAAGCTTTCTTT.

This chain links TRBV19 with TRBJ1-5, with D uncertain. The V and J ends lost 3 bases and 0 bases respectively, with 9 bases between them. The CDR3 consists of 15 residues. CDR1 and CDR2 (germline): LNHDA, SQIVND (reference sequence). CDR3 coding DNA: TGTGCCAGTAGTATGCTGGAAAATAGCAATCAGCCCCAGCATTTT. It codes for CASSMLENSNQPQHF.

CDR3 loop: CASSFVIHGSLGQYF. The CDR3 DNA is TGTGCCAGCAGTTTTGTAATCCACGGATCCTTAGGACAGTACTTC. The rearrangement links TRBV28 to TRBJ2-4; no clear D gene. CDR1 MDHEN and CDR2 SYDVKM come from the germline V gene. V shed 3 bases and J shed 13 bases, with 22 bases lying between them. The CDR3 covers 15 residues.

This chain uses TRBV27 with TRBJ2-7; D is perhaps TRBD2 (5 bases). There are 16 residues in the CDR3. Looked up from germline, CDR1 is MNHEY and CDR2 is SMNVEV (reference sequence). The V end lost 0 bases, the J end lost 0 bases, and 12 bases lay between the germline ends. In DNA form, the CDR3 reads TGTGCCAGCAGTTTATCGGGTAGCGTTAGCTCCTACGAGCAGTACTTC. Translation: CASSLSGSVSSYEQYF.

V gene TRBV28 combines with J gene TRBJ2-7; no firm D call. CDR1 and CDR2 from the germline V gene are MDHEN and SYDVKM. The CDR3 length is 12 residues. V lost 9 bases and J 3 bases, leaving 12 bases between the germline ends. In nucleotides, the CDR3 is TGTGCCAGTTCGGACCCTAACTACGAGCAGTACTTC. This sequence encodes CASSDPNYEQYF.

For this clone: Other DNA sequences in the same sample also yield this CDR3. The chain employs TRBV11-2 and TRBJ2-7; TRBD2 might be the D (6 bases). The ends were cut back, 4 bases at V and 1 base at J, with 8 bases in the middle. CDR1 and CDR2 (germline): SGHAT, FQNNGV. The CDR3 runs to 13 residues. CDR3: CASSSGLSYEQYF. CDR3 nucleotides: TGTGCCAGCAGCTCCGGACTATCCTACGAGCAGTACTTC.

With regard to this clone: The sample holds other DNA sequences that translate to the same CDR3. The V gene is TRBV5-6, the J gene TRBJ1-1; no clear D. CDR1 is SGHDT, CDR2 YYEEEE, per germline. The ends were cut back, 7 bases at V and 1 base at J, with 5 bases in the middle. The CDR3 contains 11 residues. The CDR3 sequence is CASSSNTEAFF. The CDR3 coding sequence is TGTGCCAGCTCCTCGAACACTGAAGCTTTCTTT.

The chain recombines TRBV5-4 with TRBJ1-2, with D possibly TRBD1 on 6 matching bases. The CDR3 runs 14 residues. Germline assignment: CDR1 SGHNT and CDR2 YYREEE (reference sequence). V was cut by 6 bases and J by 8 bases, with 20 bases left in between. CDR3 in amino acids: CASITPGGAEGYTF. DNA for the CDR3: TGTGCCAGCATCACCCCGGGGGGGGCTGAGGGCTACACCTTC.

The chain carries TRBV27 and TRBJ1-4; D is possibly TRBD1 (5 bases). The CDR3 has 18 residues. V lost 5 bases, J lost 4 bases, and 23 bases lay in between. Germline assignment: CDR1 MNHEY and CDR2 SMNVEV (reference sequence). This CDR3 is CASSPLNPQGPLNEKLFF. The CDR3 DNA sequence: TGTGCCAGCAGTCCCCTCAATCCCCAGGGACCTCTTAATGAAAAACTGTTTTTT.

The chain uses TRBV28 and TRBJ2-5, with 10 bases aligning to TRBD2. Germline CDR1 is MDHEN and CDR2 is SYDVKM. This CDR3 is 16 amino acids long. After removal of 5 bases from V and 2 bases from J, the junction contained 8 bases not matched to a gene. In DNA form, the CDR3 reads TGTGCCAGCAGTCCGCAGGGACTAGCGTATCAAGAGACCCAGTACTTC. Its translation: CASSPQGLAYQETQYF.

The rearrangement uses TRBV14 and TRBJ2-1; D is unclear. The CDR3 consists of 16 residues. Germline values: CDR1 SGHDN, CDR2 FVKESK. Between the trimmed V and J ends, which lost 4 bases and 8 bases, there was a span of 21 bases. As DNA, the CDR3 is TGTGCCAGCAGCCGCCCCCTGGACGGGCAATCCCATGAGCAGTTCTTC. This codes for CASSRPLDGQSHEQFF.

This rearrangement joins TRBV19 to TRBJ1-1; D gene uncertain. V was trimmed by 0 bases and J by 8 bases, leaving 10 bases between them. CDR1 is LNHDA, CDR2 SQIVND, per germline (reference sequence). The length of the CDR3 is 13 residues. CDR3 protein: CASSIDLGQEAFF. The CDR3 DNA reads TGTGCCAGTAGTATAGATCTAGGGCAGGAAGCTTTCTTT.

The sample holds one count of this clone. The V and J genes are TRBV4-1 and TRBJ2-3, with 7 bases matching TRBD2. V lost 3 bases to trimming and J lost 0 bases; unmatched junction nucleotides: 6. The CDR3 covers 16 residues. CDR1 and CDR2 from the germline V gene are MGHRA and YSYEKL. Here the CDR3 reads CASSHLAEESTDTQYF. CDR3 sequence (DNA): TGCGCCAGCAGCCACCTAGCGGAAGAAAGCACAGATACGCAGTATTTT.

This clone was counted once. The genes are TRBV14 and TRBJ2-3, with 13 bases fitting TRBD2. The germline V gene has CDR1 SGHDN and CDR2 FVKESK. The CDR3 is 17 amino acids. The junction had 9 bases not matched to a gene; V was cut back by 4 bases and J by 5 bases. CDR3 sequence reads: CASSRQTGLAGVDTQYF. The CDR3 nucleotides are TGTGCCAGCAGCCGACAAACAGGACTAGCGGGAGTAGATACGCAGTATTTT.